This T cell receptor beta chain was profiled in a study of siplizumab effects on memory and regulatory T cells. Whole-study findings and limits: Proliferating Tregs taken from siplizumab cultures were not shown to have a confirmed suppressive function. Siplizumab significantly reduced alloreactive sequences traceable to unstimulated CD4+ memory cells. Siplizumab gave mappable alloreactive CD4+ clones an average Treg-derived fraction of about 72%, against roughly 26% in controls.

Clones were read by immunoSEQ multiplex PCR, and TCRdb kept only the in-frame ones, dropping some. The sample holds some 100,000 clones, more than 95% seen once. V lost 3 bases and J 5 bases, leaving 14 bases between the germline ends. Germline lookup yields CDR1 SGDLS and CDR2 YYNGEE. The CDR3 totals 14 residues. About this clone: The antigen is undetermined.

Using three donor pairs, the authors sequenced unstimulated naive, memory, effector memory and TEMRA subsets. The rearrangement joins TRBV9 to TRBJ2-5; D perhaps matches TRBD2 (7 bases). The source material was naive CD4+ T cells sorted from blood. The TCR was taken from a human donor in good health. The CDR3 region is CASSERGARETQYF. DNA for the CDR3: TGTGCCAGCAGCGAACGGGGGGCCAGGGAGACCCAGTACTTC. The full variable domain, completed using reference TRBV9 and TRBJ2-5, is DSGVTQTPKHLITATGQRVTLRCSPRSGDLSVYWYQQSLDQGLQFLIQYYNGEERAKGNILERFSAQQFPDLHSELNLSSLELGDSALYFCASSERGARETQYFGPGTRLLVL.